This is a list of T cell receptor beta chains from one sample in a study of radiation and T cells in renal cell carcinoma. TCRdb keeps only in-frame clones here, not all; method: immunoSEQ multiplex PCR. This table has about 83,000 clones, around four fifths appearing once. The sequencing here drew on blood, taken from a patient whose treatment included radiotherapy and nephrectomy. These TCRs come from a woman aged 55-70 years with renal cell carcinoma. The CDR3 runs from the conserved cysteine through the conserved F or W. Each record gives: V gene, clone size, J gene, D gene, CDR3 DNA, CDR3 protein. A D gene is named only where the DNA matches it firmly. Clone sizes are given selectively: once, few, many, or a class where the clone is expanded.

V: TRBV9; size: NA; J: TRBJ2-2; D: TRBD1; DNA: TGTGCCAGCAGCGTAGTATCACAGGGGTTCACCGGGGAGCTGTTTTTT; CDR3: CASSVVSQGFTGELFF
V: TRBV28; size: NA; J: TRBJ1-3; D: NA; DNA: TGTGCCAGCAAAAAAAGCAGGGTGTCTGGAAACACCATATATTTT; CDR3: CASKKSRVSGNTIYF
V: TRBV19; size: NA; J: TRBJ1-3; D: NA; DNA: TGTGCCAGTAGTACGACACAGGGAAACACCATATATTTT; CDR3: CASSTTQGNTIYF
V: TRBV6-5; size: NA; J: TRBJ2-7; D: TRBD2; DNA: TGTGCCAGCACTGTAGCGGGGCCGACATACGAGCAGTACTTC; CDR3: CASTVAGPTYEQYF
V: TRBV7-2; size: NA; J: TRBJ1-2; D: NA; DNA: TGTGCCAGCAGCTTAGCCCAAGGGACGGGTGGGGGCTACACCTTC; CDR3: CASSLAQGTGGGYTF
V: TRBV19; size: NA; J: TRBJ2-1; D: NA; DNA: TGTGCCAGTAGTGCCTCGGGGAAAACCAATGAGCAGTTCTTC; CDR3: CASSASGKTNEQFF
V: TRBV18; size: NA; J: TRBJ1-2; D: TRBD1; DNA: TGTGCCAGCTCAATCGACAGGGACCACTATGGCTACACCTTC; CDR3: CASSIDRDHYGYTF
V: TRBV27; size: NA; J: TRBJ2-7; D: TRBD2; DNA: TGTGCCACCCGGGGACTAGCAACCTACGAGCAGTACTTC; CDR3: CATRGLATYEQYF
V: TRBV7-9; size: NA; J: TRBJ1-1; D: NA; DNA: TGTGCCAGCAGCTTAGACGGATACACTGAAGCTTTCTTT; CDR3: CASSLDGYTEAFF
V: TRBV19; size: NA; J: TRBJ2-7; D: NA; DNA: TGTGCCAGTAGTACTCCTAGCCGAACCTACGAGCAGTACTTC; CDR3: CASSTPSRTYEQYF
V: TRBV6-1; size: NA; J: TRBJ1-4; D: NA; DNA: TGTGCCAGCAGTGAGGGGGGGCTAGGCGAAAAACTGTTTTTT; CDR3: CASSEGGLGEKLFF
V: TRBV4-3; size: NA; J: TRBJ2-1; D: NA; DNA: TGCGCCAGCAGCCAAGACCGATGGGGACCAAACAATGAGCAGTTCTTC; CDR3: CASSQDRWGPNNEQFF
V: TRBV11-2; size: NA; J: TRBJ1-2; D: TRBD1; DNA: TGTGCCAGCAGCCCGCGGACAGGGGCAACCTTC; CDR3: CASSPRTGATF
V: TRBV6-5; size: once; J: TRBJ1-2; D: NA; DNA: TGTGCCAGCAGTTCAGCCTACTATGGCTACACCTTC; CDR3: CASSSAYYGYTF
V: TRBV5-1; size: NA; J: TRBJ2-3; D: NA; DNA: TGCGCCAGCAGCCCCGGGGGAGCAGCCAGCACAGATACGCAGTATTTT; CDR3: CASSPGGAASTDTQYF
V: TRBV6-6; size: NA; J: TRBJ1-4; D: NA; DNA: TGTGCCGCTAGAGTGGTTGTTAATGAAAAACTGTTTTTT; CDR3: CAARVVVNEKLFF
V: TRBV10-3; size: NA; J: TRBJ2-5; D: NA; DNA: TGTGCCACCGCAGAGTACCAAGAGACCCAGTACTTC; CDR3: CATAEYQETQYF
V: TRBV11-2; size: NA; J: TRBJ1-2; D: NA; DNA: TGTGCCAGCAGCCTACAGGTCGGCTATGGCTACACCTTC; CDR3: CASSLQVGYGYTF
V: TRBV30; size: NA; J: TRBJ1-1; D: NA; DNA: TGTGCCTGGAGTAAGAAGGGCCTGAACACTGAAGCTTTCTTT; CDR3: CAWSKKGLNTEAFF
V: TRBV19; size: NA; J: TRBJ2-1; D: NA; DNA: TGTGCCAGTAGTATCAGTGAGAACAATGAGCAGTTCTTC; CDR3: CASSISENNEQFF
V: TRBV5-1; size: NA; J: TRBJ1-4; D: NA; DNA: TGCGCCAGCAGCTTGGCCGGGGAGAAACTGTTTTTT; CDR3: CASSLAGEKLFF
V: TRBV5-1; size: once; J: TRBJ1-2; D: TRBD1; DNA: TGCGCCAGCAGCTTGACAGGACAGGGCCCCGAAGGGACCTTC; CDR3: CASSLTGQGPEGTF
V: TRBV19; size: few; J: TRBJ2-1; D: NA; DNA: TGTGCCACAAAACAGGGTCTCGAGGAGCAGTTCTTC; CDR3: CATKQGLEEQFF
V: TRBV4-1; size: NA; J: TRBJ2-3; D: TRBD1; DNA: TGCGCCAGCAGCCAAGGACAGGGGGGAATCACAGATACGCAGTATTTT; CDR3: CASSQGQGGITDTQYF
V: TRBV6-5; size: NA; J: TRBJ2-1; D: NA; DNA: TGTGCCAGCAGTTTCCACAGCGGTCCACCCTACAATGAGCAGTTCTTC; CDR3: CASSFHSGPPYNEQFF
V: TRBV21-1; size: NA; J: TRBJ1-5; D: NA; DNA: TGTGCCAGCAGCACTTTCCACAGGGGGGGAAATCAGCCCCAGCATTTT; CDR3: CASSTFHRGGNQPQHF
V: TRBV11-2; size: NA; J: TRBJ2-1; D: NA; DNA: TGTGCCAGCAGCCTCCAAACAGCACGCTACAATGAGCAGTTCTTC; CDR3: CASSLQTARYNEQFF
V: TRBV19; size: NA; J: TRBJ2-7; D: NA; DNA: TGTGCCAGTAGTACGATACTAGGATACGAGCAGTACTTC; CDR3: CASSTILGYEQYF
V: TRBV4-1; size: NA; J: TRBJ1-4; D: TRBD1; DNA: TGCGCCAGCAGCCATATCGACAGGGCCCGAAATGAAAAACTGTTTTTT; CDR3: CASSHIDRARNEKLFF
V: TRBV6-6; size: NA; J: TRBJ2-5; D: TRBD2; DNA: TGTGCCAGCAGCCTTCTCAAGCGGGGGTTGGAGACCCAGTACTTC; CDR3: CASSLLKRGLETQYF
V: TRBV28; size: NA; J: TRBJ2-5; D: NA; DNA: TGTGCCACCAGAGGGGCTCAAGAGACCCAGTACTTC; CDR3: CATRGAQETQYF
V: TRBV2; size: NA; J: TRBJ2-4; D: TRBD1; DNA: TGTGCCAGTGGGGTTCAGGGGGAAAACATTCAGTACTTC; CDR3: CASGVQGENIQYF
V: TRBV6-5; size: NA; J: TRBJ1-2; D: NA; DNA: TGTGCCAGCAGTTACTCGAGGGGAAACTATGGCTACACCTTC; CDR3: CASSYSRGNYGYTF
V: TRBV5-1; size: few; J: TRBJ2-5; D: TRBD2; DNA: TGCGCCAGCAGCTTGGTCCTAGCGGAACCCCAAGAGACCCAGTACTTC; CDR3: CASSLVLAEPQETQYF
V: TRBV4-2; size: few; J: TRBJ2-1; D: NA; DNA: TGTGCCAGCAGCCAAGATGAGAGGCATGGCTACAATGAGCAGTTCTTC; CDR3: CASSQDERHGYNEQFF
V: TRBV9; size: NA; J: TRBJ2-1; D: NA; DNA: TGTGCCAGCAGCCCCAGGGAAGGATCCTACAATGAGCAGTTCTTC; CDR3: CASSPREGSYNEQFF
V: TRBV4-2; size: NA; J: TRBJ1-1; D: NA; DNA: TGTGCCAGCAGCCCTGGACAGAGGAACACTGAAGCTTTCTTT; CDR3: CASSPGQRNTEAFF
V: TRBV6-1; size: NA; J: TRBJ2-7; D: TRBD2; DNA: TGTGCCAGCAGTGAACGGACTAGCGGGGCCGGATACGTCGCCTTC; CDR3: CASSERTSGAGYVAF
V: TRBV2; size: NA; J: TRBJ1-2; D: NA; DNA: TGTGCCAGCCGGGGGTTCGGGATAAGGGGCTACACCTTC; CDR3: CASRGFGIRGYTF
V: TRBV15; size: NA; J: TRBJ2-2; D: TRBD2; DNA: TGTGCCACCAGCAAGGGGAGGGGCACCGGGGAGCTGTTTTTT; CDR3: CATSKGRGTGELFF
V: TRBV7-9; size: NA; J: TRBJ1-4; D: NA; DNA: TGTGCCAGCAGCTTAGAAGAGGGGCGGACAGTAGGTGAAAAACTGTTTTTT; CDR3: CASSLEEGRTVGEKLFF
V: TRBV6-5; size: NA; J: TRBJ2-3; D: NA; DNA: TGTGCCAGCTCTAGGGGGGGGCACACAGATACGCAGTATTTT; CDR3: CASSRGGHTDTQYF
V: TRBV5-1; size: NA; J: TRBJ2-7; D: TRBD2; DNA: TGCGCCAGCAGCTTCGGGAGGGGGAACTACGAGCAGTACTTC; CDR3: CASSFGRGNYEQYF